The rows below give T cell receptor beta chains drawn from one sample of a study of OX40 agonist ivuxolimab in advanced cancers. Measured with immunoSEQ multiplex PCR; TCRdb has only the in-frame clones, and not every one. The top ten clones hold around 5.5% of a sample with 92,000 or so clones, around 80% of them seen once. The material sequenced was CD4+ or CD8+ T cells sorted from blood, taken in a trial of the OX40 agonist ivuxolimab. The receptors derive from an adult with an advanced solid tumor such as melanoma, head and neck, liver or kidney cancer. Each CDR3 is given with its conserved first and last residue. A D gene is named only where the DNA matches it firmly. Size is stated for part of the rows, as once, few or many counts, or as a class when the clone is expanded.

j_call: TRBJ1-4; clone_size: NA; v_call: TRBV21-1; d_call: NA; cdr3_aa: CASSKAGDRDNEKLFF; cdr3_nt: TGTGCCAGCAGCAAAGCGGGGGACAGGGATAATGAAAAACTGTTTTTT
j_call: TRBJ1-4; clone_size: NA; v_call: TRBV7-2; d_call: NA; cdr3_aa: CASSLGRGNEKLFF; cdr3_nt: TGTGCCAGCAGCTTAGGACGGGGTAATGAAAAACTGTTTTTT
j_call: TRBJ1-3; clone_size: once; v_call: TRBV19; d_call: NA; cdr3_aa: CASSMRDNRVQGNTIYF; cdr3_nt: TGTGCCAGTAGTATGCGGGACAACCGAGTGCAGGGAAACACCATATATTTT
j_call: TRBJ2-7; clone_size: NA; v_call: TRBV27; d_call: NA; cdr3_aa: CASSTTGSYEQYF; cdr3_nt: TGTGCCAGCAGTACGACAGGCTCCTACGAGCAGTACTTC
j_call: TRBJ2-7; clone_size: once; v_call: TRBV6-5; d_call: NA; cdr3_aa: CASSYEGWGYEQYF; cdr3_nt: TGTGCCAGCAGTTACGAGGGATGGGGGTACGAGCAGTACTTC
j_call: TRBJ1-4; clone_size: NA; v_call: TRBV5-8; d_call: NA; cdr3_aa: CASSLWGTNEKLFF; cdr3_nt: TGTGCCAGCAGCTTGTGGGGCACTAATGAAAAACTGTTTTTT
j_call: TRBJ1-2; clone_size: many; v_call: TRBV4-3; d_call: NA; cdr3_aa: CASSQDPTDYGYTF; cdr3_nt: TGCGCCAGCAGCCAAGATCCGACAGACTATGGCTACACCTTC
j_call: TRBJ1-5; clone_size: NA; v_call: TRBV7-8; d_call: TRBD1; cdr3_aa: CASSLQDRAINQPQHF; cdr3_nt: TGTGCCAGCAGCCTCCAGGACAGGGCAATCAATCAGCCCCAGCATTTT
j_call: TRBJ2-2; clone_size: NA; v_call: TRBV5-1; d_call: NA; cdr3_aa: CASSLRNTGELFF; cdr3_nt: TGCGCCAGCAGCCTCAGAAACACCGGGGAGCTGTTTTTT
j_call: TRBJ2-1; clone_size: once; v_call: TRBV15; d_call: TRBD2; cdr3_aa: CATSRDLSLAGNNEQFF; cdr3_nt: TGTGCCACCAGCAGAGATCTGTCACTAGCGGGGAACAATGAGCAGTTCTTC
j_call: TRBJ2-7; clone_size: few; v_call: TRBV6-5; d_call: TRBD1; cdr3_aa: CASRGTGGVNEQYF; cdr3_nt: TGTGCCAGCAGGGGGACAGGGGGCGTGAACGAGCAGTACTTC
j_call: TRBJ1-1; clone_size: NA; v_call: TRBV5-1; d_call: TRBD1; cdr3_aa: CASSLGTGVTEAFF; cdr3_nt: TGCGCCAGCAGCTTGGGGACAGGGGTCACTGAAGCTTTCTTT
j_call: TRBJ2-7; clone_size: NA; v_call: TRBV19; d_call: TRBD2; cdr3_aa: CASFRFGTSGTYEQYF; cdr3_nt: TGTGCCAGTTTTAGGTTTGGGACTAGCGGGACATACGAGCAGTACTTC
j_call: TRBJ2-1; clone_size: NA; v_call: TRBV5-4; d_call: NA; cdr3_aa: CASSWDFFPSNEQFF; cdr3_nt: TGTGCCAGCAGCTGGGACTTTTTCCCCTCCAATGAGCAGTTCTTC
j_call: TRBJ2-7; clone_size: NA; v_call: TRBV28; d_call: NA; cdr3_aa: CASSPYPLQGGSIEQYF; cdr3_nt: TGTGCCAGCAGTCCATACCCCCTACAGGGAGGGAGTATCGAGCAGTACTTC
j_call: TRBJ2-5; clone_size: NA; v_call: TRBV18; d_call: TRBD2; cdr3_aa: CASSPPLGLAGQETQYF; cdr3_nt: TGTGCCAGCTCACCACCGCTGGGTCTAGCGGGGCAAGAGACCCAGTACTTC
j_call: TRBJ1-3; clone_size: NA; v_call: TRBV7-2; d_call: TRBD1; cdr3_aa: CASRAFSRDRGTIYF; cdr3_nt: TGTGCCAGCAGAGCTTTCTCCCGGGACAGGGGAACCATATATTTT
j_call: TRBJ2-1; clone_size: NA; v_call: TRBV6-5; d_call: TRBD2; cdr3_aa: CASSLTSPEVNEQFF; cdr3_nt: TGTGCCAGCAGTTTGACTAGCCCCGAGGTGAATGAGCAGTTCTTC
j_call: TRBJ1-3; clone_size: NA; v_call: TRBV5-1; d_call: TRBD1; cdr3_aa: CASSPRTGESSGNTIYF; cdr3_nt: TGCGCCAGCAGCCCAAGGACAGGGGAGAGCTCTGGAAACACCATATATTTT
j_call: TRBJ2-3; clone_size: NA; v_call: TRBV5-1; d_call: TRBD2; cdr3_aa: CASSLEAAGANTDTQYF; cdr3_nt: TGCGCCAGCAGCTTGGAAGCAGCGGGAGCGAATACAGATACGCAGTATTTT
j_call: TRBJ2-1; clone_size: NA; v_call: TRBV7-9; d_call: TRBD2; cdr3_aa: CASSLGLDRRNEQFF; cdr3_nt: TGTGCCAGCAGCCTGGGACTAGATCGACGCAATGAGCAGTTCTTC
j_call: TRBJ1-5; clone_size: NA; v_call: TRBV6-5; d_call: NA; cdr3_aa: CASSPQSYSNQPQHF; cdr3_nt: TGTGCCAGCAGTCCCCAGAGTTATAGCAATCAGCCCCAGCATTTT
j_call: TRBJ1-1; clone_size: NA; v_call: TRBV11-2; d_call: TRBD1; cdr3_aa: CASSSDRAYTEAFF; cdr3_nt: TGTGCCAGCAGCTCGGACAGGGCCTACACTGAAGCTTTCTTT
j_call: TRBJ2-5; clone_size: NA; v_call: TRBV5-6; d_call: TRBD1; cdr3_aa: CASSLGTGVETQYF; cdr3_nt: TGTGCCAGCAGCTTGGGGACAGGGGTAGAGACCCAGTACTTC
j_call: TRBJ1-2; clone_size: once; v_call: TRBV29-1; d_call: TRBD1; cdr3_aa: CSVEETGIYGYTF; cdr3_nt: TGCAGCGTTGAAGAGACAGGGATCTATGGCTACACCTTC
j_call: TRBJ2-7; clone_size: NA; v_call: TRBV21-1; d_call: NA; cdr3_aa: CASTKETVHHEQYF; cdr3_nt: TGTGCCAGCACCAAAGAGACAGTCCACCACGAGCAGTACTTC
j_call: TRBJ2-1; clone_size: NA; v_call: TRBV15; d_call: NA; cdr3_aa: CATSRDRQSSYNEQFF; cdr3_nt: TGTGCCACCAGCAGAGACAGGCAGAGCTCCTACAATGAGCAGTTCTTC
j_call: TRBJ1-1; clone_size: NA; v_call: TRBV18; d_call: TRBD1; cdr3_aa: CASSTRGGAETEAFF; cdr3_nt: TGTGCCAGCTCAACCCGAGGGGGCGCGGAAACTGAAGCTTTCTTT
j_call: TRBJ1-3; clone_size: NA; v_call: TRBV10-3; d_call: NA; cdr3_aa: CAISTDGSSGNTIYF; cdr3_nt: TGTGCCATCAGTACCGACGGGAGCTCTGGAAACACCATATATTTT
j_call: TRBJ2-5; clone_size: NA; v_call: TRBV9; d_call: NA; cdr3_aa: CASSLWDYQETQYF; cdr3_nt: TGTGCCAGCAGCCTATGGGACTACCAAGAGACCCAGTACTTC
j_call: TRBJ1-1; clone_size: NA; v_call: TRBV4-3; d_call: NA; cdr3_aa: CASSLESWGLSFTEAFF; cdr3_nt: TGCGCCAGCAGCCTAGAGAGTTGGGGCCTTAGTTTCACTGAAGCTTTCTTT
j_call: TRBJ1-1; clone_size: NA; v_call: TRBV9; d_call: TRBD1; cdr3_aa: CASSVSWDRGLNTEAFF; cdr3_nt: TGTGCCAGCAGCGTGTCTTGGGACAGGGGATTGAACACTGAAGCTTTCTTT
j_call: TRBJ1-3; clone_size: once; v_call: TRBV4-2; d_call: NA; cdr3_aa: CASSQVIGAGSGNTIYF; cdr3_nt: TGTGCCAGCAGCCAAGTAATCGGGGCAGGATCTGGAAACACCATATATTTT
j_call: TRBJ2-3; clone_size: few; v_call: TRBV29-1; d_call: TRBD1; cdr3_aa: CSVRGTGFTDTQYF; cdr3_nt: TGCAGCGTTAGGGGGACAGGATTCACAGATACGCAGTATTTT
j_call: TRBJ1-3; clone_size: NA; v_call: TRBV9; d_call: NA; cdr3_aa: CASSVDDTDSGNTIYF; cdr3_nt: TGTGCCAGCAGCGTAGACGACACCGACTCTGGAAACACCATATATTTT
j_call: TRBJ2-5; clone_size: NA; v_call: TRBV12-5; d_call: TRBD2; cdr3_aa: CASGSILGRGAGQETQYF; cdr3_nt: TGTGCTAGTGGTTCCATCCTTGGGCGGGGGGCTGGACAAGAGACCCAGTACTTC
j_call: TRBJ1-2; clone_size: NA; v_call: TRBV6-5; d_call: NA; cdr3_aa: CASSYGGSGDTF; cdr3_nt: TGTGCCAGCAGTTACGGTGGCAGTGGAGACACCTTC
j_call: TRBJ1-3; clone_size: NA; v_call: TRBV7-9; d_call: NA; cdr3_aa: CASSSRQALGNTIYF; cdr3_nt: TGTGCCAGCAGCTCTCGACAGGCCCTTGGAAACACCATATATTTT
j_call: TRBJ1-5; clone_size: NA; v_call: TRBV2; d_call: TRBD1; cdr3_aa: CASKIQGASNQPQHF; cdr3_nt: TGTGCCAGCAAGATACAGGGGGCGAGCAATCAGCCCCAGCATTTT
j_call: TRBJ1-6; clone_size: NA; v_call: TRBV7-2; d_call: NA; cdr3_aa: CASSLIGGRSYNSPLHF; cdr3_nt: TGTGCCAGCAGCTTAATAGGGGGAAGATCCTATAATTCACCCCTCCACTTT
j_call: TRBJ2-7; clone_size: once; v_call: TRBV2; d_call: NA; cdr3_aa: CASRALDGYEQYF; cdr3_nt: TGTGCCAGCAGAGCGTTGGACGGCTACGAGCAGTACTTC
j_call: TRBJ2-5; clone_size: NA; v_call: TRBV4-1; d_call: NA; cdr3_aa: CASSQVQGQETQYF; cdr3_nt: TGCGCCAGCAGCCAGGTACAGGGACAAGAGACCCAGTACTTC
j_call: TRBJ2-5; clone_size: NA; v_call: TRBV21-1; d_call: NA; cdr3_aa: CAAGTFGQGETQYF; cdr3_nt: TGTGCCGCCGGCACATTCGGCCAGGGAGAGACCCAGTACTTC
j_call: TRBJ2-1; clone_size: once; v_call: TRBV4-1; d_call: TRBD1; cdr3_aa: CASSQDRGTGGDEQFF; cdr3_nt: TGCGCCAGCAGCCAAGATCGGGGGACAGGGGGTGATGAGCAGTTCTTC
j_call: TRBJ2-2; clone_size: NA; v_call: TRBV7-2; d_call: NA; cdr3_aa: CASSLKGPTGELFF; cdr3_nt: TGTGCCAGCAGCTTAAAAGGACCCACCGGGGAGCTGTTTTTT
j_call: TRBJ1-3; clone_size: NA; v_call: TRBV15; d_call: NA; cdr3_aa: CATSRGTRGQGNTIYF; cdr3_nt: TGTGCCACCAGCAGGGGTACCAGGGGACAAGGAAACACCATATATTTT
j_call: TRBJ2-5; clone_size: NA; v_call: TRBV5-1; d_call: NA; cdr3_aa: CASSLGRGQILQETQYF; cdr3_nt: TGCGCCAGCAGCTTGGGAAGGGGACAAATATTACAAGAGACCCAGTACTTC
j_call: TRBJ2-1; clone_size: NA; v_call: TRBV19; d_call: TRBD1; cdr3_aa: CASSPDRGQGNEQFF; cdr3_nt: TGTGCCAGTAGTCCCGACAGGGGCCAGGGCAATGAGCAGTTCTTC
j_call: TRBJ2-1; clone_size: NA; v_call: TRBV27; d_call: TRBD1; cdr3_aa: CASSLGTEALNEQFF; cdr3_nt: TGTGCCAGCAGTCTCGGGACAGAGGCTCTCAATGAGCAGTTCTTC
j_call: TRBJ2-7; clone_size: NA; v_call: TRBV6-5; d_call: NA; cdr3_aa: CASSPGTGSSYEQYF; cdr3_nt: TGTGCCAGCAGTCCCGGGACCGGTAGCTCCTACGAGCAGTACTTC
j_call: TRBJ1-2; clone_size: NA; v_call: TRBV7-9; d_call: TRBD1; cdr3_aa: CASSLNRGTDYGYTF; cdr3_nt: TGTGCCAGCAGCTTAAACAGGGGGACAGACTATGGCTACACCTTC